The T cell receptor beta chain described here comes from a study of blood T cell repertoires in COVID-19. In its sample, this clone was seen once. TCRdb keeps only in-frame clones here, not all; method: immunoSEQ multiplex PCR. The table records about 93,000 clones, under 90% of them present only once. V shed 1 base, J shed 4 bases, and the junction held 6 bases outside the gene matches. Germline loops: CDR1 LNHDA, CDR2 SQIVND (reference sequence). This CDR3 is 16 amino acids long. Sequencing used peripheral blood. This TCR came from a man aged 55 to 70 with COVID-19, enrolled during active disease. V and J are TRBV19 and TRBJ2-5, with 10 nucleotides matching TRBD2. CDR3 sequence: CASSIGPSGSLETQYF. CDR3 coding DNA: TGTGCCAGTAGTATAGGCCCTAGCGGGAGCTTAGAGACCCAGTACTTC. Supplemented by reference TRBV19 and TRBJ2-5, the full variable domain reads DGGITQSPKYLFRKEGQNVTLSCEQNLNHDAMYWYRQDPGQGLRLIYYSQIVNDFQKGDIAEGYSVSREKKESFPLTVTSAQKNPTAFYLCASSIGPSGSLETQYFGPGTRLLVL.